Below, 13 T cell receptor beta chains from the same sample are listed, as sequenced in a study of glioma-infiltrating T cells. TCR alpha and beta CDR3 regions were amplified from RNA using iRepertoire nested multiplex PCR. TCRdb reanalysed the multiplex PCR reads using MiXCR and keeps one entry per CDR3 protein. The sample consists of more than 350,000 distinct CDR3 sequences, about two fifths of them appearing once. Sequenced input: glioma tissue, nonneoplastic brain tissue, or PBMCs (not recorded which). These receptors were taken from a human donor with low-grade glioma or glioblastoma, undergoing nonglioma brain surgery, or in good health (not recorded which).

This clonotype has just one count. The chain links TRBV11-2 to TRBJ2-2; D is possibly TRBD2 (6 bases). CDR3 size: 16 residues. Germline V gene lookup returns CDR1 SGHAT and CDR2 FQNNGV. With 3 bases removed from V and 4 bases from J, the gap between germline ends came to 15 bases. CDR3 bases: TGTGCCAGCAGCTTGTATCCCAGGAGGGGCACCGGGGAGCTGTTTTTT. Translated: CASSLYPRRGTGELFF. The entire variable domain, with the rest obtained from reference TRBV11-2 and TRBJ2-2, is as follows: EAGVAQSPRYKIIEKRQSVAFWCNPISGHATLYWYQQILGQGPKLLIQFQNNGVVDDSQLPKDRFSAERLKGVDSTLKIQPAKLEDSAVYLCASSLYPRRGTGELFFGEGSRLTVL.

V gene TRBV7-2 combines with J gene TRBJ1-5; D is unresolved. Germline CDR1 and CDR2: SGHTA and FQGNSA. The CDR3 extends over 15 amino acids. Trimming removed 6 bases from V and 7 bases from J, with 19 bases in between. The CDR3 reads CASRLPGDPGQPQHF. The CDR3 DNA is TGTGCCAGCAGGCTCCCTGGGGATCCGGGACAGCCCCAGCATTTT.

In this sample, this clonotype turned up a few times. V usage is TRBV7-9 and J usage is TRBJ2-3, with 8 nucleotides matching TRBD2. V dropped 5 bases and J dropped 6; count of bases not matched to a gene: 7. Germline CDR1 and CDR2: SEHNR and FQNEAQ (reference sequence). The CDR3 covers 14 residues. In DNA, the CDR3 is TGTGCCAGCAGCGATTGGACTAGCAGCGATACGCAGTATTTT. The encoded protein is CASSDWTSSDTQYF.

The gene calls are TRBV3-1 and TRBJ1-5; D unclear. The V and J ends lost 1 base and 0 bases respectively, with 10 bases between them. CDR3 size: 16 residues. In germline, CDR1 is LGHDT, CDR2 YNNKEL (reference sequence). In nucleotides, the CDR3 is TGTGCCAGCAGCCAAGTCGCGTGGAATAGCAATCAGCCCCAGCATTTT. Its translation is CASSQVAWNSNQPQHF.

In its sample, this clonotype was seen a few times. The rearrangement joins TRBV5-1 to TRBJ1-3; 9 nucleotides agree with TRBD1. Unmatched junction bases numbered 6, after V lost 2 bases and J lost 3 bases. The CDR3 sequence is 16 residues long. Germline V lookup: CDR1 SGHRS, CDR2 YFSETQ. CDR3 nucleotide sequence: TGCGCCAGCAGCTTCGGGGGACAGGGAATTGGAAACACCATATATTTT. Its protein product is CASSFGGQGIGNTIYF.

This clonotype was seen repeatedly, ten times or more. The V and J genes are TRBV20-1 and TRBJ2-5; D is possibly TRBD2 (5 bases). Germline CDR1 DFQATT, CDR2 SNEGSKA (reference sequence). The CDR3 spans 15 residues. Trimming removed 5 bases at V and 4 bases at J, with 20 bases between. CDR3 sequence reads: CSAPNQRTDIETQYF. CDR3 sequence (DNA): TGCAGTGCTCCCAACCAGCGGACCGACATAGAGACCCAGTACTTC.

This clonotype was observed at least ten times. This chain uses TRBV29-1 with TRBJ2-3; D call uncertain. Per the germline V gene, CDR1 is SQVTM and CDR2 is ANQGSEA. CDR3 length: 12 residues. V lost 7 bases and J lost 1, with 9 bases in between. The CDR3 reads CSAATGTDTQYF. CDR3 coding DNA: TGCAGCGCCGCTACAGGCACAGATACGCAGTATTTT.

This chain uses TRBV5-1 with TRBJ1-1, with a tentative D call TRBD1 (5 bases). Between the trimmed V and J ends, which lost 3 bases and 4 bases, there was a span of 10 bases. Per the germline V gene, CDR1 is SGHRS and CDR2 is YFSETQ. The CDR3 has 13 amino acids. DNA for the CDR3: TGCGCCAGCAGCTCTAAGGGGACCACTGAAGCTTTCTTT. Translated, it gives CASSSKGTTEAFF.

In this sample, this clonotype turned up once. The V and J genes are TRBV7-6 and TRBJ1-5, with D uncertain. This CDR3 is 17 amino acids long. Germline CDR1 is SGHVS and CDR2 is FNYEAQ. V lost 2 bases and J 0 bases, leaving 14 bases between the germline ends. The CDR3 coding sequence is TGTGCCAGCAGCTTATTCGGCTCTAAGGATAGCAATCAGCCCCAGCATTTT. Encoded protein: CASSLFGSKDSNQPQHF.

The CDR3, as DNA: TGTGCCAGCAGCGAGTCGACGGGAGCGAGCGGGGAGCTGTTTTTT. Translating gives CASSESTGASGELFF. The chain couples TRBV7-2 to TRBJ2-2, with a weak D call TRBD2 (6 bases). Germline CDR1 SGHTA, CDR2 FQGNSA. V was pared by 5 bases and J by 7 bases, with 17 bases between. CDR3 length equals 15 residues.

The CDR3 loop reads CSARTGGGAYNEQFF. For the CDR3, the DNA is TGCAGTGCTAGAACGGGAGGGGGCGCCTACAATGAGCAGTTCTTC. This chain joins TRBV20-1 and TRBJ2-1; D perhaps matches TRBD2 (8 bases). Trimming took off 2 bases at V and 2 bases at J, with 13 bases between the two ends. The CDR3 totals 15 residues. Germline V lookup: CDR1 DFQATT, CDR2 SNEGSKA (reference sequence).

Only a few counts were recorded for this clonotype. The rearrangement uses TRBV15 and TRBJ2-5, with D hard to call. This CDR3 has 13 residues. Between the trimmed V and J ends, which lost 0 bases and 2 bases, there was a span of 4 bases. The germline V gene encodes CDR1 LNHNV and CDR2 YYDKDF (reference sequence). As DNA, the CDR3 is TGTGCCACCAGCAGAGACGTTCAAGAGACCCAGTACTTC. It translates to CATSRDVQETQYF.

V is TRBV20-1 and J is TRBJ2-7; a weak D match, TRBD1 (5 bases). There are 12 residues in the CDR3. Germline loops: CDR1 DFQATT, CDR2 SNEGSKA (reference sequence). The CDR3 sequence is CSVATETYEQYF. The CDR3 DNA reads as TGCAGCGTGGCGACAGAAACCTACGAGCAGTACTTC.